The entry that follows covers one TCR beta chain sequence. This specimen belongs to a study of Ad26.COV2.S vaccination and SARS-CoV-2 variants. The treatment denotes: 15 to 20 received Ad26.COV2.S at low or high dose, single or two shots; about 5 received placebo; per-sample allocation not given. At day 63 after the first vaccine or placebo injection, samples were drawn. Libraries were prepared by immunoSEQ multiplex PCR; TCRdb keeps only in-frame clonotypes and omits some of them. The sample holds more than 250,000 clones; about 87% are singletons and the top ten take around 3%. The junction had 11 bases not matched to a gene; V was cut back by 5 bases and J by 7 bases. The CDR3 extends over 18 amino acids. Germline values: CDR1 SGHTA, CDR2 FQGNSA.

The receptor was isolated from a person aged 18-65 years who received the Ad26.COV2.S COVID-19 vaccine or a placebo. This specimen was peripheral blood, taken in a trial of Ad26.COV2.S vaccine versus placebo. The V and J genes are TRBV7-2 and TRBJ2-1, with 16 bases aligning to TRBD2. Written as DNA, the CDR3 is TGTGCCAGCAGCCCCCAGGGACTAGCGGGGGGGCAAGTGAATGAGCAGTTCTTC. Its protein product is CASSPQGLAGGQVNEQFF.